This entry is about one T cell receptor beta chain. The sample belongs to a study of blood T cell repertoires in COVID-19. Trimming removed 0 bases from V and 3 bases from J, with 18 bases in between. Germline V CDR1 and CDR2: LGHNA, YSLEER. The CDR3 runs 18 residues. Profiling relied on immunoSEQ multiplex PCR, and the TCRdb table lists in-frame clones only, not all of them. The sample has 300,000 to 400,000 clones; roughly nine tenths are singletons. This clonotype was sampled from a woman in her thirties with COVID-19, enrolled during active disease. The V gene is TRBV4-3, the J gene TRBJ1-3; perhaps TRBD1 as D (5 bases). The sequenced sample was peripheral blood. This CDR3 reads CASSQDWAGRVLGNTIYF. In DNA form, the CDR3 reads TGCGCCAGCAGCCAAGATTGGGCAGGGAGGGTACTTGGAAACACCATATATTTT.